These T cell receptor beta chains were read from a single sample in a study of neoadjuvant anti-PD-1 for oral cavity cancer. Using immunoSEQ multiplex PCR, the repertoire was profiled, and TCRdb retains in-frame clones only, with some absent. In the table there are some 61,000 clones, around 83% of which are singletons. The source material was PBMCs, sampled after nivolumab (anti-PD-1) treatment. The receptor source for this set is a person aged 35 to 85 with oral cavity squamous cell carcinoma. Each CDR3 is given with its conserved first and last residue. A D gene is named only where the DNA matches it firmly.

D gene	CDR3 length	V gene	J gene	CDR3 DNA	CDR3 protein
-	15	TRBV9	TRBJ2-2	TGTGCCAGCAGCGTAGGCTCCGGTAACACCGGGGAGCTGTTTTTT	CASSVGSGNTGELFF
-	16	TRBV13	TRBJ2-7	TGTGCCAGCAGCTTAGGGTTTCGGCCGAGCTCCTACGAGCAGTACTTC	CASSLGFRPSSYEQYF
-	12	TRBV5-1	TRBJ2-5	TGCGCCAGCAGCCTCCAGGGGGAGACCCAGTACTTC	CASSLQGETQYF
-	14	TRBV6-5	TRBJ2-1	TGTGCCAGCAGTTACTCGAGTTGGCCGAATGAGCAGTTCTTC	CASSYSSWPNEQFF
TRBD1	15	TRBV6-5	TRBJ2-3	TGTGCCAGCAGTTATGGTGACAGGGGTGCAGATACGCAGTATTTT	CASSYGDRGADTQYF
-	16	TRBV2	TRBJ1-1	TGTGCCAGCAGTGAGGCGACAGGCCTCATGAACACTGAAGCTTTCTTT	CASSEATGLMNTEAFF
-	12	TRBV28	TRBJ1-5	TGTGCCAGCAGTTTATACAATCAGCCCCAGCATTTT	CASSLYNQPQHF
TRBD2	15	TRBV19	TRBJ2-5	TGTGCCAGTAGACTAGCGGGAATGTCGGGAGAGACCCAGTACTTC	CASRLAGMSGETQYF
TRBD2	15	TRBV9	TRBJ2-3	TGTGCCAGCAGCTTAGGGACTAGGCTTCAAGATACGCAGTATTTT	CASSLGTRLQDTQYF
TRBD1	12	TRBV6-5	TRBJ2-7	TGTGCCACCTGGACAGGTTCATACGAGCAGTACTTC	CATWTGSYEQYF
-	13	TRBV27	TRBJ2-1	TGTGCCAGCAGTTTATCCAGCATCAATGAGCAGTTCTTC	CASSLSSINEQFF
-	14	TRBV5-1	TRBJ1-1	TGCGCCAGCAGCGCGGGACGGGAGAACACTGAAGCTTTCTTT	CASSAGRENTEAFF
TRBD2	14	TRBV29-1	TRBJ2-1	TGCAGCGTTGAGGGCGGGAGCTCCTACAATGAGCAGTTCTTC	CSVEGGSSYNEQFF
-	13	TRBV5-1	TRBJ1-2	TGCGCCAGCAGCTTAGGACAGAGCTATGGCTACACCTTC	CASSLGQSYGYTF
-	13	TRBV7-6	TRBJ1-5	TGTGCCAGCAGCTTAGGTGTGAATCAGCCCCAGCATTTT	CASSLGVNQPQHF
TRBD2	15	TRBV7-9	TRBJ2-5	TGTGCCAGCAGCTTGAATAGCGGGAGACGAGAGACCCAGTACTTC	CASSLNSGRRETQYF
TRBD2	16	TRBV5-1	TRBJ2-3	TGCGCCAGCAGCTTAAGCACTAGCGGGAGGTCAGATACGCAGTATTTT	CASSLSTSGRSDTQYF
-	13	TRBV5-1	TRBJ1-2	TGCGCCAGCAGCCCCCAGGACGGCTATGGCTACACCTTC	CASSPQDGYGYTF
-	15	TRBV28	TRBJ1-3	TGTGCCAGCAGTTTACCTTACAGCTCTGGAAACACCATATATTTT	CASSLPYSSGNTIYF